A selection of T cell receptor beta chains follows, all from one sample in a study of blood T cell repertoires in COVID-19. Sequencing used immunoSEQ multiplex PCR; TCRdb keeps in-frame clones, though not all of them. The data contain around 200,000 clones, 86% of them seen just once; the ten biggest clones take up 5.9%. Sequencing was carried out using peripheral blood. The receptors stem from a man older than 75 with acute or convalescent COVID-19. CDR3s leave out the opening cysteine and the closing phenylalanine or tryptophan. The order of the fields is J gene, CDR3 length, V gene, CDR3 protein.

j_call: TRBJ2-1
cdr3_length: 13
v_call: TRBV6-5
cdr3_aa: ASRSLAGGYNEQF

j_call: TRBJ2-5
cdr3_length: 13
v_call: TRBV5-4
cdr3_aa: ASSILAGGQETQY

j_call: TRBJ2-3
cdr3_length: 13
v_call: TRBV2
cdr3_aa: ASSKTDLGTDTQY

j_call: TRBJ1-2
cdr3_length: 11
v_call: TRBV4-1
cdr3_aa: ASSLTGTEGYT

j_call: TRBJ2-1
cdr3_length: 14
v_call: TRBV6-4
cdr3_aa: ASSDAGGRRPNEQF

j_call: TRBJ2-2
cdr3_length: 13
v_call: TRBV19
cdr3_aa: ASKTSGRAVGELF

j_call: TRBJ1-1
cdr3_length: 12
v_call: TRBV5-1
cdr3_aa: ASSPRQGNTEAF

j_call: TRBJ2-7
cdr3_length: 12
v_call: TRBV7-2
cdr3_aa: ASSLEELVHEQY

j_call: TRBJ1-2
cdr3_length: 12
v_call: TRBV7-9
cdr3_aa: ASSLDTGSYGYT

j_call: TRBJ2-3
cdr3_length: 11
v_call: TRBV24-1
cdr3_aa: ATGDGDTDTQY

j_call: TRBJ2-7
cdr3_length: 16
v_call: TRBV7-3
cdr3_aa: ASSQGPGLAGAGGEQY

j_call: TRBJ2-7
cdr3_length: 11
v_call: TRBV18
cdr3_aa: ASSPVIGYEQY

j_call: TRBJ1-6
cdr3_length: 13
v_call: TRBV10-3
cdr3_aa: ATKDRESYNSPLH

j_call: TRBJ2-6
cdr3_length: 12
v_call: TRBV20-1
cdr3_aa: SASRGPGANVLT

j_call: TRBJ2-2
cdr3_length: 16
v_call: TRBV15
cdr3_aa: ATSRSSAILVTTGELF

j_call: TRBJ2-3
cdr3_length: 15
v_call: TRBV12-5
cdr3_aa: ASGLGLIGGRPDTQY

j_call: TRBJ2-4
cdr3_length: 13
v_call: TRBV7-2
cdr3_aa: ASSPWGVAKNIQY

j_call: TRBJ2-3
cdr3_length: 14
v_call: TRBV11-3
cdr3_aa: ASSLGGGSETDTQY

j_call: TRBJ2-5
cdr3_length: 13
v_call: TRBV19
cdr3_aa: ASSPETGRWETQY

j_call: TRBJ2-3
cdr3_length: 12
v_call: TRBV19
cdr3_aa: ASSTGGATDTQY

j_call: TRBJ2-6
cdr3_length: 15
v_call: TRBV7-2
cdr3_aa: ASSLRTRGSGANVLT

j_call: TRBJ2-5
cdr3_length: 14
v_call: TRBV5-1
cdr3_aa: ASSLSPGTGWETQY

j_call: TRBJ1-4
cdr3_length: 13
v_call: TRBV19
cdr3_aa: ASSDSGQGHEKLF

j_call: TRBJ2-7
cdr3_length: 10
v_call: TRBV19
cdr3_aa: ASSITRDKQY

j_call: TRBJ1-4
cdr3_length: 14
v_call: TRBV19
cdr3_aa: ASSIGQGNIAEKLF

j_call: TRBJ2-3
cdr3_length: 15
v_call: TRBV5-4
cdr3_aa: ASSLSSLAVSTDTQY

j_call: TRBJ1-4
cdr3_length: 12
v_call: TRBV18
cdr3_aa: ASSAGATNEKLF

j_call: TRBJ1-3
cdr3_length: 15
v_call: TRBV10-3
cdr3_aa: AISESSNRPSGNTIY

j_call: TRBJ1-5
cdr3_length: 12
v_call: TRBV10-3
cdr3_aa: AISESPYGQPQH

j_call: TRBJ1-6
cdr3_length: 13
v_call: TRBV4-3
cdr3_aa: ASSQMDRVSSPLH

j_call: TRBJ2-1
cdr3_length: 12
v_call: TRBV7-3
cdr3_aa: ASSPDRGDNEQF

j_call: TRBJ2-1
cdr3_length: 14
v_call: TRBV9
cdr3_aa: ASSVRGSTAYNEQF

j_call: TRBJ1-5
cdr3_length: 14
v_call: TRBV4-2
cdr3_aa: ASSQDPGSAAGPQH

j_call: TRBJ1-4
cdr3_length: 12
v_call: TRBV7-9
cdr3_aa: ASRFQGFLEKLF

j_call: TRBJ1-5
cdr3_length: 11
v_call: TRBV30
cdr3_aa: AWSVATGQPQH

j_call: TRBJ2-5
cdr3_length: 12
v_call: TRBV5-4
cdr3_aa: ASSLGGGGETQY

j_call: TRBJ2-7
cdr3_length: 12
v_call: TRBV4-1
cdr3_aa: ASSQADIPLEQY

j_call: TRBJ1-6
cdr3_length: 13
v_call: TRBV7-8
cdr3_aa: ASRPQPGPNSPLH

j_call: TRBJ1-1
cdr3_length: 11
v_call: TRBV4-2
cdr3_aa: ASSRREGTEAF

j_call: TRBJ1-1
cdr3_length: 11
v_call: TRBV6-2/TRBV6-3
cdr3_aa: ASSYGQHTEAF

j_call: TRBJ2-3
cdr3_length: 13
v_call: TRBV7-9
cdr3_aa: ASTPTGTSTDTQY

j_call: TRBJ1-3
cdr3_length: 16
v_call: TRBV18
cdr3_aa: ASSPPRGTQGDGNTIY

j_call: TRBJ2-1
cdr3_length: 12
v_call: TRBV10-3
cdr3_aa: ATSLGTGANEQF

j_call: TRBJ2-7
cdr3_length: 12
v_call: TRBV2
cdr3_aa: ASRRGQATYEQY

j_call: TRBJ1-1
cdr3_length: 13
v_call: TRBV11-1
cdr3_aa: ASSSRIRGSTEAF

j_call: TRBJ2-7
cdr3_length: 12
v_call: TRBV10-3
cdr3_aa: AISESAGSYEQY

j_call: TRBJ1-6
cdr3_length: 14
v_call: TRBV4-1
cdr3_aa: ASSQWDSSYNSPLH

j_call: TRBJ2-7
cdr3_length: 13
v_call: TRBV7-8
cdr3_aa: ASTETGPHSYEQY

j_call: TRBJ2-7
cdr3_length: 10
v_call: TRBV3-1/TRBV3-2
cdr3_aa: ASRATGGEQY

j_call: TRBJ2-7
cdr3_length: 12
v_call: TRBV3-1/TRBV3-2
cdr3_aa: ASSPGQNTYEQY

j_call: TRBJ1-1
cdr3_length: 13
v_call: TRBV10-2
cdr3_aa: ASTGQGTTYTEAF

j_call: TRBJ2-1
cdr3_length: 15
v_call: TRBV18
cdr3_aa: ASSPPNERVFGNEQF

j_call: TRBJ2-1
cdr3_length: 13
v_call: TRBV11-2
cdr3_aa: ASSLERSPYNEQF